A selection of T cell receptor beta chains follows, all from one sample in a study of neurological immune-mediated disorders. TCRdb independently ran MiXCR on the 5' RACE reads; one entry per CDR3 protein. The data show 25,000 to 30,000 distinct CDR3 sequences, about 7% seen once. The sample was PBMCs. The receptors derive from a woman between 50 and 59 years old in good health. CDR3s include the opening cysteine and the closing phenylalanine or tryptophan. D genes are given only for firm matches. Some rows mark clone size as missing; the rest say once, few, many or name a class of expanded clone.

abundance: many
v_gene: TRBV5-1
d_gene: TRBD1
j_gene: TRBJ1-4
CDR3nt: TGCGCCAGCAGCCCCCGGGACAGGGCGCCTGAAAAACTGTTTTTT
CDR3aa: CASSPRDRAPEKLFF

abundance: many
v_gene: TRBV7-2
d_gene: TRBD1
j_gene: TRBJ1-1
CDR3nt: TGTGCCAGCAGCTTAAGACAGGGGACCACTGAAGCTTTCTTT
CDR3aa: CASSLRQGTTEAFF

abundance: many
v_gene: TRBV7-2
d_gene: TRBD2
j_gene: TRBJ2-3
CDR3nt: TGTGCCAGCAGCACACTACTAGCGGGAGAGCCAGATACGCAGTATTTT
CDR3aa: CASSTLLAGEPDTQYF

abundance: .
v_gene: TRBV20-1
d_gene: TRBD2
j_gene: TRBJ2-1
CDR3nt: TGCAGTGCTAGCGGAGGGACTAGCGTCTTCGGTGAGCAGTTCTTC
CDR3aa: CSASGGTSVFGEQFF

abundance: many
v_gene: TRBV5-1
d_gene: TRBD2
j_gene: TRBJ2-3
CDR3nt: TGCGCCAGCAGCTTACTAGCGGGGCAAAATACGCAGTATTTT
CDR3aa: CASSLLAGQNTQYF

abundance: many
v_gene: TRBV19
d_gene: .
j_gene: TRBJ1-2
CDR3nt: TGTGCCAGTAAGGGGTCGTCCGCTAACTATGGCTACACCTTC
CDR3aa: CASKGSSANYGYTF

abundance: .
v_gene: TRBV5-8
d_gene: .
j_gene: TRBJ2-7
CDR3nt: TGTGCCAGCAGCCTCAGGGGCCTTCAATCCTACGAGCAGTACTTC
CDR3aa: CASSLRGLQSYEQYF

abundance: many
v_gene: TRBV3-1
d_gene: .
j_gene: TRBJ1-1
CDR3nt: TGTGCCAGCAGCCAAGATCCCCACAGGTTCATGAACACTGAAGCTTTCTTT
CDR3aa: CASSQDPHRFMNTEAFF

abundance: many
v_gene: TRBV5-6
d_gene: TRBD1
j_gene: TRBJ1-1
CDR3nt: TGTGCCAGCAGCCTCCCAGGGACAGTCAACACTGAAGCTTTCTTT
CDR3aa: CASSLPGTVNTEAFF

abundance: many
v_gene: TRBV7-2
d_gene: TRBD2
j_gene: TRBJ2-7
CDR3nt: TGTGCCAGCAGAGGGGCTAGCGGGATCTCCTACGAGCAGTACTTC
CDR3aa: CASRGASGISYEQYF

abundance: .
v_gene: TRBV11-2
d_gene: .
j_gene: TRBJ2-7
CDR3nt: TGTGCCAGCAGCTTAGAACCGGGCTACGAGCAGTACTTC
CDR3aa: CASSLEPGYEQYF

abundance: many
v_gene: TRBV20-1
d_gene: TRBD2
j_gene: TRBJ2-2
CDR3nt: TGCAGTGCTAGAGCAAACTTCAGAAGCGGGGGGGCCGGTGGGGAGCTGTTTTTT
CDR3aa: CSARANFRSGGAGGELFF

abundance: many
v_gene: TRBV20-1
d_gene: .
j_gene: TRBJ1-1
CDR3nt: TGCAGTACAAGAAGCGACCCGAACACTGAAGCTTTCTTT
CDR3aa: CSTRSDPNTEAFF

abundance: few
v_gene: TRBV16
d_gene: TRBD1
j_gene: TRBJ2-3
CDR3nt: TGTGCCAGCAGCCGAGGGACAGGTCGCACAGATACGCAGTATTTT
CDR3aa: CASSRGTGRTDTQYF

abundance: .
v_gene: TRBV5-6
d_gene: .
j_gene: TRBJ1-1
CDR3nt: TGTGCCAGCAGTTTATTGACAGTCGTTGGGGCTTTCTTT
CDR3aa: CASSLLTVVGAFF

abundance: many
v_gene: TRBV19
d_gene: TRBD2
j_gene: TRBJ2-5
CDR3nt: TGTGCCAGTAGTTCGGGACTAGCGGGAGGTGAGACCCAGTACTTC
CDR3aa: CASSSGLAGGETQYF

abundance: many
v_gene: TRBV20-1
d_gene: .
j_gene: TRBJ1-1
CDR3nt: TGCAGTGCTACTACGACAGCGAACACTGAAGCTTTCTTT
CDR3aa: CSATTTANTEAFF

abundance: medium-sized
v_gene: TRBV6-2/TRBV6-3
d_gene: .
j_gene: TRBJ2-1
CDR3nt: TGTGCCAGCAGTTACAGGGGAGATGAGCAGTTCTTC
CDR3aa: CASSYRGDEQFF

abundance: many
v_gene: TRBV9
d_gene: TRBD1
j_gene: TRBJ2-7
CDR3nt: TGTGCCAGCAGCGGCGACAGGGGCTACGAGCAGTACTTC
CDR3aa: CASSGDRGYEQYF

abundance: many
v_gene: TRBV20-1
d_gene: .
j_gene: TRBJ1-4
CDR3nt: TGCAGTGCTAGTAATAGGCTTAATGAAAAACTGTTTTTT
CDR3aa: CSASNRLNEKLFF